Listed below are T cell receptor beta chains from one sample, sequenced in a study of blood T cell repertoires in COVID-19. The method was immunoSEQ multiplex PCR; TCRdb's version includes in-frame clones alone and lacks a portion of them. This table has about 250,000 clones, approximately 80% appearing once. What was sequenced was peripheral blood. These receptors all come from an elderly woman with active or convalescent COVID-19. Each CDR3 is given with its conserved first and last residue.

TRBV19	TRBJ1-1	CASSGDRSMNTEAFF
TRBV6-4	TRBJ1-5	CASSEMAGVSNQPQHF
TRBV5-1	TRBJ2-1	CASRRGGVDNEQFF
TRBV7-9	TRBJ1-4	CASRTPGEKLFF
TRBV6-5	TRBJ2-3	CASSPTGVTDTQYF
TRBV7-2	TRBJ1-3	CASSLEANSGNTIYF
TRBV6-1	TRBJ1-5	CASSGQAFHSSNQPQHF
TRBV30	TRBJ1-3	CAWSVLRGLYGNTIYF
TRBV2	TRBJ2-2	CASSQRDRGPGELFF
TRBV4-1	TRBJ2-1	CASRPGLAGNNEQFF
TRBV5-4	TRBJ1-2	CASSPDSFYGYTF
TRBV5-1	TRBJ2-1	CASSLGGDNEQFF
TRBV29-1	TRBJ1-2	CSVDGGGSNYGYTF
TRBV10-1	TRBJ2-3	CASSGFGTGGWDTQYF
TRBV19	TRBJ1-4	CAAQSGTVGEKLFF
TRBV18	TRBJ1-6	CASSPYGTGDSPLHF
TRBV19	TRBJ1-5	CASSPGGSNQPQHF
TRBV28	TRBJ2-4	CASSWGGFQYF
TRBV5-6	TRBJ2-7	CASSLRGLVDEQYF
TRBV28	TRBJ2-7	CASSLSASEQYF
TRBV28	TRBJ2-1	CASSITQRNEQFF
TRBV28	TRBJ1-5	CASSPPGQLSNQPQHF
TRBV19	TRBJ1-1	CASSPRENTEAFF
TRBV25-1	TRBJ2-3	CASSEYRGSGSPDTQYF
TRBV6-6	TRBJ1-3	CASSSTRGNSGNTIYF
TRBV2	TRBJ2-6	CASSEDRPLSGANVLTF
TRBV5-4	TRBJ1-6	CASSLAAGFYNSPLHF
TRBV5-5	TRBJ2-3	CASMPFPGTSGGALNTQYF
TRBV4-2	TRBJ1-2	CASSPEISSYNYGYTF
TRBV5-5	TRBJ2-1	CASSLVRVEQFF
TRBV15	TRBJ1-5	CATGTGLYQPQHF